These 4 T cell receptor beta chains were all obtained from the same sample, sequenced in a study of siplizumab effects on memory and regulatory T cells. The protocol was immunoSEQ multiplex PCR, while the TCRdb copy is restricted to in-frame clones and leaves out a portion. The sample lists some 87,000 clones; about 90% were seen once. Source material: CD4+ T cells sorted from blood. The receptors here all came from a human donor in good health.

This sequence joins TRBV30 and TRBJ2-5, with D perhaps TRBD1 or TRBD2 (6 bases each). The CDR3 spans 16 residues. CDR1 and CDR2 from the germline V gene are GTSNPN and SVGIG (reference sequence). V gave up 2 bases and J gave up 5 bases, with 21 bases separating them. This CDR3 reads CAWSTQVRGTGETQYF. CDR3 sequence (DNA): TGTGCCTGGAGTACTCAGGTTAGGGGGACTGGGGAGACCCAGTACTTC.

The chain couples TRBV4-1 to TRBJ2-5; 10 positions agree with TRBD2. V was clipped by 0 bases and J by 2 bases; unmatched bases: 6. The CDR3 covers 17 residues. CDR1 and CDR2 (germline): MGHRA, YSYEKL. CDR3 sequence: CASSQDVKRGGQETQYF. DNA for the CDR3: TGCGCCAGCAGCCAAGATGTAAAGCGGGGGGGGCAAGAGACCCAGTACTTC.

V and J are TRBV7-2 and TRBJ2-7, with 7 bases identical to TRBD2. The CDR3 length is 16 residues. The J segment lost 3 bases and the V segment lost 5 bases, leaving 13 bases of the junction unmatched. Germline CDR1 reads SGHTA; CDR2 reads FQGNSA. The CDR3 sequence is CASSLRGEGSYYEQYF. DNA of the CDR3: TGTGCCAGCAGCCTCCGAGGGGAGGGGTCGTACTACGAGCAGTACTTC.

This rearrangement joins TRBV14 to TRBJ2-6; TRBD1 agrees at 9 bases. Germline-derived CDR1 and CDR2 are SGHDN and FVKESK. CDR3 size: 19 residues. The V and J ends lost 6 bases and 3 bases, in that order; junction bases with no gene match: 15. CDR3 DNA sequence: TGTGCCAGCAGGCCCGACCCGGGACAGGGTGCTGTTGGGGCCAACGTCCTGACTTTC. As protein: CASRPDPGQGAVGANVLTF. Complete variable domain (other parts from reference TRBV14 and TRBJ2-6): EAGVTQFPSHSVIEKGQTVTLRCDPISGHDNLYWYRRVMGKEIKFLLHFVKESKQDESGMPNNRFLAERTGGTYSTLKVQPAELEDSGVYFCASRPDPGQGAVGANVLTFGAGSRLTVL.